The T cell receptor (beta chain) described here comes from a study of human T cells and chemical hapten exposure. Study details: On the upper back, patch tests were applied with 0.01% DPC and read at 6 days. Across samples, TCR yields varied, mostly owing to small differences in pooled library volumes.

CDR1 and CDR2 (germline): DFQATT, SNEGSKA (reference sequence). The CDR3 extends over 13 amino acids. V lost 3 bases and J 2 bases, leaving 10 bases between the germline ends. Time point given: pre-sensitization, week 0. Regarding treatment: therapeutic diphenylcyclopropenone sensitization with weekly scalp DPC. The library attached unique molecular identifiers to individual cDNA molecules. TCRdb re-analysed the RACE reads in MiXCR, keeping a single row per CDR3 protein. The data show 150,000 to 200,000 distinct CDR3 sequences, approximately 31% seen once. The chain recombines TRBV20-1 with TRBJ1-2; D not certain. The sample was whole blood, taken in connection with sensitization to the hapten diphenylcyclopropenone (DPC). The receptor was isolated from a woman in her thirties with alopecia areata. Some clones in this sample may be carry-over from other donors' samples. CDR3 sequence (DNA): TGCAGTGCTAGGTTTTCCGGGAACTATGGCTACACCTTC. Amino acids: CSARFSGNYGYTF.